This record concerns one TCR beta chain sequence. Its antigen remains undetermined. No much larger clone exists at a distance of one base, and base qualities are not known. Rearranged TRB sequences spanning V, D and J segments were amplified by multiplex touch-down PCR using a mixed TRB-A/B primer pool. Illumina adapters and sample indices were attached to the amplicons through two consecutive PCR reactions run with Phusion HS II polymerase. After gel purification with the NucleoSpin Gel and PCR Clean-up kit, the amplicons were checked using Qubit and an Agilent 2100 Bioanalyzer. Sequencing of libraries was carried out on an Illumina MiSeq in 600-cycle, single-indexed, paired-end runs. On the study's bioinformatics: MiXCR versions 2.12 and 3.0.5 were used to process TRB sequences. Each unique CDR3 nucleotide sequence counted as one clone, and only productive sequences with at least two reads were retained. Shannon diversity, evenness, clonality (one minus evenness), and alpha-parameterized diversity profiles from alpha 0 to 5 were included as repertoire metrics. The IGoR algorithm was used to calculate generation probabilities of clones in the paired pre- and post-chemotherapy samples. TCRdb reran the public reads through fastp at Q25 and MiXCR, keeping productive beta chains. Each entry merges the rows of one CDR3 protein and shows their most common DNA and genes. The V and J calls and clone size are TCRdb's, not the authors'. This sample lists approximately 7,600 distinct CDR3 sequences; around 40% were detected once. More than 12% of the sample rests with the top ten.

TCR beta rearrangements were amplified from genomic DNA isolated from peripheral blood, not from sorted cells or RNA. The sample is drawn from a study of T cell repertoires in aging, cancer and after chemotherapy (dated by TCRdb to the late 2010s). With respect to the entire study: The donors fell into six age groups ranging from 30 or younger to 70 or older, and each group had at least three individuals. Alongside approximately 95 healthy donors serving as a reference group, the cohort included roughly 220 cancer patients, of whom roughly 90 had hematological cancers and 120 to 130 had solid cancers. Peripheral blood TCR beta repertoires from healthy donors and cancer patients were profiled to examine immunoaging and T cell reconstitution after chemotherapy. In total, the full dataset held millions of TCR reads. TCR repertoires from healthy donor controls were recorded over periods of several months to years and showed clear clonal overlap between repeated samplings. Paper-wide results and their limitations: According to the authors, the repertoire data do not allow conclusions to be drawn about immunological memory after chemotherapy. An increase in median generation probability over the chemotherapy interval was observed in both cancer cohorts, suggesting that the repertoire was reconstituted through rebound thymic output. Compared with age-matched healthy donors, untreated patients with hematological or solid cancers had significantly lower TCR diversity and higher clonality in blood. In healthy donors, the decline in TCR diversity with age was mainly due to loss of richness, whereas in cancer patients loss of evenness also played a role.

Measured from the cysteine to the phenylalanine, the CDR3 is 14 residues long. Only CDR3 DNA remains: 42 bases, in frame from the first base. The clonotype was recovered from a human donor in good health. The chain couples TRBV21-1 to TRBJ1-5. TRBV21-1 is marked as a pseudogene. The sequenced sample consisted of blood. The CDR3 protein sequence reads: CASSKAILDQPQHF. The bases read TGTGCCAGCAGCAAAGCTATTCTAGATCAGCCCCAGCATTTT.